This T cell receptor (beta chain) emerged from a study of OX40 agonist ivuxolimab in advanced cancers. TCRdb's table, derived via immunoSEQ multiplex PCR, lists solely in-frame clones and lacks some. This table has about 60,000 clones, about nine tenths appearing once. The CDR3 has 12 residues. The germline gives CDR1 MDHEN, CDR2 SYDVKM. Trimming removed 7 bases from V and 8 bases from J, with 12 bases in between. This clone was seen only a few times. This receptor was identified in an adult with an advanced solid tumor such as melanoma, head and neck, liver or kidney cancer. The chain has TRBV28 and TRBJ1-3, with D unresolved. The material sequenced was CD4+ or CD8+ T cells sorted from blood, taken in a trial of the OX40 agonist ivuxolimab. The CDR3 reads CASNNPFDTIYF. The DNA for the CDR3 is TGTGCCAGCAATAACCCTTTCGACACCATATATTTT.